This T cell receptor (beta chain) was sequenced in a study of cytomegalovirus exposure and HLA in healthy donors. Researchers ran the PCR with 60 Vbeta and 13 Jbeta primers. Clones were sequenced by immunoSEQ multiplex PCR, and TCRdb holds only the in-frame ones, with some missing. The sample holds some 140,000 clones, 80% seen once. This CDR3 is 15 amino acids long. Germline assignment: CDR1 MGHDK and CDR2 SYGVNS. The germline V and J ends were trimmed by 3 bases and 2 bases, with 13 bases remaining between them. Sequencing was carried out using PBMCs. The receptor comes from a woman aged 35 to 49 in good health and CMV-seropositive. This sequence joins TRBV25-1 and TRBJ2-5, with a tentative D call TRBD2 (5 bases). DNA of the CDR3: TGTGCCAGCAGTGACCAGCGGTTAAAGCAAGAGACCCAGTACTTC. It codes for CASSDQRLKQETQYF.